This TCR beta chain derives from a study of T cell repertoires in aging, cancer and after chemotherapy. Overall study: Pre- and post-chemotherapy samples were paired from chronic lymphocytic leukemia patients treated with fludarabine- or bendamustine-based regimens. Study results and caveats: In cancer patients, declining TCR diversity with age involved lost richness and lost evenness. In each cancer cohort, median generation probability increased across chemotherapy, suggesting thymic output rebounded. Compared with age-matched healthy donors, untreated hematological or solid cancer patients showed higher blood TCR clonality.

TCR beta rearrangements were amplified from peripheral blood genomic DNA. The CDR3 has 8 residues if both end residues are counted. Per the germline V gene, CDR1 is LNHDA and CDR2 is SQIVND (reference sequence). Rearranged V-D-J TRB sequences were amplified with a mixed TRB-A/B primer pool. A single record per CDR3 protein comes from TCRdb applying MiXCR to the multiplex PCR reads. The sample has several thousand distinct CDR3 sequences; 25% to 35% are singletons. A word on this clonotype: Its antigen remains unknown. Likely a read error: the CDR3 ends without its conserved phenylalanine or tryptophan. The DNA is omitted, as the CDR3 cannot be located on it reliably, and the CDR3 follows TCRdb's listing.

The receptor was isolated from a human donor with a blood cancer. Sequencing was done on a sample of blood. The chain recombines TRBV19 with TRBJ2-6; TRBD1 reflects the table's D call only, with no check against the DNA. CDR3 sequence: CAARDRSG.